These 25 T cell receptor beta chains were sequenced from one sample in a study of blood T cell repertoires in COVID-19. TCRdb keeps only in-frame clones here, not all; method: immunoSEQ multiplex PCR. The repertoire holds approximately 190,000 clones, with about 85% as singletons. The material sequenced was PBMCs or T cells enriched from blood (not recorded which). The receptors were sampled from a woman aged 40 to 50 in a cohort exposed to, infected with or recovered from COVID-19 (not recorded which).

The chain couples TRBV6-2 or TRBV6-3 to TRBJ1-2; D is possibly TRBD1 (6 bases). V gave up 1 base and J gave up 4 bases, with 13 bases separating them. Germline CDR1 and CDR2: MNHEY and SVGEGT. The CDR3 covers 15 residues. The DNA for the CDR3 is TGTGCCAGCAGTTACTTTGGTCAAGGGGGCTATGGCTACACCTTC. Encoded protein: CASSYFGQGGYGYTF.

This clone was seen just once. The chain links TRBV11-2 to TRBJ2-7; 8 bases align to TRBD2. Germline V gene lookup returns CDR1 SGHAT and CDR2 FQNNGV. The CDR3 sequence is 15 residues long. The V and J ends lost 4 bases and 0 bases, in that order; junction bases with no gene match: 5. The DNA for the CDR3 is TGTGCCAGCAGCTACTCAAGCGGGAGCTCCTACGAGCAGTACTTC. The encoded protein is CASSYSSGSSYEQYF. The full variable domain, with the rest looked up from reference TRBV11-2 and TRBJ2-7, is EAGVAQSPRYKIIEKRQSVAFWCNPISGHATLYWYQQILGQGPKLLIQFQNNGVVDDSQLPKDRFSAERLKGVDSTLKIQPAKLEDSAVYLCASSYSSGSSYEQYFGPGTRLTVT.

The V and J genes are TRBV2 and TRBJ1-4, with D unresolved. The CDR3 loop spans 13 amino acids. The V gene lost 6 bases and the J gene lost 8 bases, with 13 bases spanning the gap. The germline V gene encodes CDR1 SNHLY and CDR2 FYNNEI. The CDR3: CASSPVSGEKLFF. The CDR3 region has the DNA TGTGCCAGCAGCCCCGTATCGGGGGAAAAACTGTTTTTT.

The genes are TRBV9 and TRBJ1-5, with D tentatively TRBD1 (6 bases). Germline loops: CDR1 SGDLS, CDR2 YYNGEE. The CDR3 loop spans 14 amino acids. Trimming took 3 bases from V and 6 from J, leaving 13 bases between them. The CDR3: CASSAQLQGQPQHF. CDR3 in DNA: TGTGCCAGCAGCGCCCAACTACAGGGTCAGCCCCAGCATTTT.

The CDR3 DNA sequence: TGTGCCAGTAGTATAGCCGCGGGGAACTTGAACACTGAAGCTTTCTTT. It codes for CASSIAAGNLNTEAFF. V and J are TRBV19 and TRBJ1-1; D is unclear. Trimming pared 1 base from V and 0 bases from J, leaving 12 bases between. The CDR3 consists of 16 residues. Germline V CDR1 and CDR2: LNHDA, SQIVND (reference sequence).

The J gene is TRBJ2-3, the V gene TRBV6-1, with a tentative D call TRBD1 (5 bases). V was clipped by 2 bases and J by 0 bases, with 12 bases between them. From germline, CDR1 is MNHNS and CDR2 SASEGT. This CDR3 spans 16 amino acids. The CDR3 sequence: CASSESGPGSTDTQYF. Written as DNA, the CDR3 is TGTGCCAGCAGTGAAAGTGGGCCAGGGAGCACAGATACGCAGTATTTT.

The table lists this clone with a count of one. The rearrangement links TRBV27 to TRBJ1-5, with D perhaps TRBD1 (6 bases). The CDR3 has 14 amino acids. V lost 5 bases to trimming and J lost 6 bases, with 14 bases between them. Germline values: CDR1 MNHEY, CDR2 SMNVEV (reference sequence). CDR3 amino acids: CASSVQGGSQPQHF. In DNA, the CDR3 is TGTGCCAGCAGTGTACAGGGAGGGAGTCAGCCCCAGCATTTT.

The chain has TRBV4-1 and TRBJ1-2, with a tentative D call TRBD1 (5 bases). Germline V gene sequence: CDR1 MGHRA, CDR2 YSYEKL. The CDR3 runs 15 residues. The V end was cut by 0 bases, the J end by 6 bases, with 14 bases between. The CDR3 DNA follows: TGCGCCAGCAGCCAAGATGCAGGCAGGGCGGATGGCTACACCTTC. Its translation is CASSQDAGRADGYTF.

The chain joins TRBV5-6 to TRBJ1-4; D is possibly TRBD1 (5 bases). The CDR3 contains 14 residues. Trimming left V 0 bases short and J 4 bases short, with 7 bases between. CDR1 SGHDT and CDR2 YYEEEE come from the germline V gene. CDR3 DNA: TGTGCCAGCAGCTTGGGACAGATTAATGAAAAACTGTTTTTT. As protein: CASSLGQINEKLFF. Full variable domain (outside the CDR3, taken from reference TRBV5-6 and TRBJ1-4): DAGVTQSPTHLIKTRGQQVTLRCSPKSGHDTVSWYQQALGQGPQFIFQYYEEEERQRGNFPDRFSGHQFPNYSSELNVNALLLGDSALYLCASSLGQINEKLFFGSGTQLSVL.

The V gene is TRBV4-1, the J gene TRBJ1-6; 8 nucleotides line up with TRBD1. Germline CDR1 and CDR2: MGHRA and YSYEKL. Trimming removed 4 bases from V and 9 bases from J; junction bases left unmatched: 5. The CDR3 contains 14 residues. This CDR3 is CASSRTGTGSPLHF. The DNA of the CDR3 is TGCGCCAGCAGCCGAACCGGGACAGGTTCACCCCTCCACTTT.

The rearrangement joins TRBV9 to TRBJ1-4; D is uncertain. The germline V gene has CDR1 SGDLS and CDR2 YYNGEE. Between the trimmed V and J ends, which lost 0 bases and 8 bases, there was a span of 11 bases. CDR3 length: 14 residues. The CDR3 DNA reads TGTGCCAGCAGCGTAGAAGGGAGCAACGAAAAACTGTTTTTT. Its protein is CASSVEGSNEKLFF.

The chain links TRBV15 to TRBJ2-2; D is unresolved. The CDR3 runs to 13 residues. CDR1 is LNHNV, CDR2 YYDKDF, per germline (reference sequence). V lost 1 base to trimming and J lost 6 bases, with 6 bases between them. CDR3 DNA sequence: TGTGCCACCAGCAGAGTTGGCCCCGGGGAGCTGTTTTTT. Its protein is CATSRVGPGELFF.

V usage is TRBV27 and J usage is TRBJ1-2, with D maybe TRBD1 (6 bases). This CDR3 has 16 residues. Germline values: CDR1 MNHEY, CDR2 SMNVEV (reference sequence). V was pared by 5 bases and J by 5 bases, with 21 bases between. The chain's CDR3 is CASSPSGGGGLYGYTF. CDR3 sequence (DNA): TGTGCCAGCAGTCCCTCCGGCGGGGGCGGTCTTTATGGCTACACCTTC.

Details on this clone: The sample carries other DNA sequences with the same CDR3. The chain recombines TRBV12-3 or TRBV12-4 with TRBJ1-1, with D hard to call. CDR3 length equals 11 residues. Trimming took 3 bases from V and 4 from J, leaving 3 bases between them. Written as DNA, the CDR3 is TGTGCCAGCAGTTTCAGCACTGAAGCTTTCTTT. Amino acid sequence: CASSFSTEAFF.

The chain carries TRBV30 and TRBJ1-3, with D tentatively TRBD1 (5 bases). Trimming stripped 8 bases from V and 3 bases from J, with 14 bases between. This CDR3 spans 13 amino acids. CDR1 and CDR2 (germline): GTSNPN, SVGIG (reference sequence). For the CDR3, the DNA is TGTGCCGGGCGGGGGTCGGGTGGAAACACCATATATTTT. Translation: CAGRGSGGNTIYF.

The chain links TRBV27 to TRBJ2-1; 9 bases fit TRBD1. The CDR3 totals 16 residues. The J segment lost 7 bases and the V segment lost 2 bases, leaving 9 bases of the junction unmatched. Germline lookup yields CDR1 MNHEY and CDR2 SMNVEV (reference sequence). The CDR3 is CASSLAGTGRPNEQFF. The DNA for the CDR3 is TGTGCCAGCAGTTTAGCCGGGACAGGGAGGCCAAATGAGCAGTTCTTC.

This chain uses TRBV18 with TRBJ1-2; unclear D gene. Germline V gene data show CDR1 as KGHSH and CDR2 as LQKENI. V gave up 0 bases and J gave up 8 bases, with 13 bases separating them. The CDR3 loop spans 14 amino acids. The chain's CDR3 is CASSPPYRNSGYTF. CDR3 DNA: TGTGCCAGCTCACCACCGTATCGTAACAGCGGCTACACCTTC.

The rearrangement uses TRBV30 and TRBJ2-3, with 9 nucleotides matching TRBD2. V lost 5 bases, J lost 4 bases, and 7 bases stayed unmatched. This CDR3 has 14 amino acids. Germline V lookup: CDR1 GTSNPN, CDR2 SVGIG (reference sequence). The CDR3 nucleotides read TGTGCCTGGGAAAGGGGGACTAGCCCAGATACGCAGTATTTT. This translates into CAWERGTSPDTQYF.

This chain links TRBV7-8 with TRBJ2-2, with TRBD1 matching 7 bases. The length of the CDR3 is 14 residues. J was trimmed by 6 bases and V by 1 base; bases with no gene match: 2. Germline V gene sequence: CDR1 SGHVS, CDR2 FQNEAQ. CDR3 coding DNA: TGTGCCAGCAGCTTAGTACAGGGGTCCGGGGAGCTGTTTTTT. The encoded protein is CASSLVQGSGELFF.

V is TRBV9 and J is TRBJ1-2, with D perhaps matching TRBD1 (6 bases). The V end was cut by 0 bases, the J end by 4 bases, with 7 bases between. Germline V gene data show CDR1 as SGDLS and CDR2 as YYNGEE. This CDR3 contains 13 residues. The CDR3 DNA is TGTGCCAGCAGCGTAGAGGACAGCTATGGCTACACCTTC. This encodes CASSVEDSYGYTF.

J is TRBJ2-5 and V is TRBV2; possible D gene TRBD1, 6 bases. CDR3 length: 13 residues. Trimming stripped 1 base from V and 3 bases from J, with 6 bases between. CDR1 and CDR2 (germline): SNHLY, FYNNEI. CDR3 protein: CASSEGTEETQYF. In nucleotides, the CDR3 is TGTGCCAGCAGTGAAGGGACAGAAGAGACCCAGTACTTC.

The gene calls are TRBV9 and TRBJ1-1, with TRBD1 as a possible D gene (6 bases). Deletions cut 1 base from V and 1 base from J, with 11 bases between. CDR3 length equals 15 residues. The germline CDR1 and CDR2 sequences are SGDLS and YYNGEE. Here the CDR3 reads CASSVSRGPNTEAFF. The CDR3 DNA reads TGTGCCAGCAGCGTATCCAGGGGACCGAACACTGAAGCTTTCTTT. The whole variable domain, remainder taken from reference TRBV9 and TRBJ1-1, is DSGVTQTPKHLITATGQRVTLRCSPRSGDLSVYWYQQSLDQGLQFLIQYYNGEERAKGNILERFSAQQFPDLHSELNLSSLELGDSALYFCASSVSRGPNTEAFFGQGTRLTVV.

As DNA, the CDR3 is TGTGCCAGCAGCAACCCCGGGACAGCGTCTTATGGCTACACCTTC. It encodes CASSNPGTASYGYTF. This rearrangement joins TRBV7-2 to TRBJ1-2; 7 positions match TRBD1. This CDR3 has 15 residues. In germline, CDR1 is SGHTA, CDR2 FQGNSA. Trimming at V came to 5 bases and at J to 5 bases, leaving 11 bases not matched to a gene.

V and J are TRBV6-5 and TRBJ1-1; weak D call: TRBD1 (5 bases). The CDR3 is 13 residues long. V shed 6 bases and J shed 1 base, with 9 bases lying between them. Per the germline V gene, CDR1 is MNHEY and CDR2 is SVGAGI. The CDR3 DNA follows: TGTGCCAGCAGCAAAACAGGGAACACTGAAGCTTTCTTT. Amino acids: CASSKTGNTEAFF.

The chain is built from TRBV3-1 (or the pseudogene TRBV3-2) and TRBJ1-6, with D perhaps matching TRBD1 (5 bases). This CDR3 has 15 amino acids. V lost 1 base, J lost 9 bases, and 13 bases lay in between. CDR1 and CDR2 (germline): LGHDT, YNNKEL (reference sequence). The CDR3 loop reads CASSQVITGGSPLHF. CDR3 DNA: TGTGCCAGCAGCCAAGTAATTACAGGCGGTTCACCCCTCCACTTT.